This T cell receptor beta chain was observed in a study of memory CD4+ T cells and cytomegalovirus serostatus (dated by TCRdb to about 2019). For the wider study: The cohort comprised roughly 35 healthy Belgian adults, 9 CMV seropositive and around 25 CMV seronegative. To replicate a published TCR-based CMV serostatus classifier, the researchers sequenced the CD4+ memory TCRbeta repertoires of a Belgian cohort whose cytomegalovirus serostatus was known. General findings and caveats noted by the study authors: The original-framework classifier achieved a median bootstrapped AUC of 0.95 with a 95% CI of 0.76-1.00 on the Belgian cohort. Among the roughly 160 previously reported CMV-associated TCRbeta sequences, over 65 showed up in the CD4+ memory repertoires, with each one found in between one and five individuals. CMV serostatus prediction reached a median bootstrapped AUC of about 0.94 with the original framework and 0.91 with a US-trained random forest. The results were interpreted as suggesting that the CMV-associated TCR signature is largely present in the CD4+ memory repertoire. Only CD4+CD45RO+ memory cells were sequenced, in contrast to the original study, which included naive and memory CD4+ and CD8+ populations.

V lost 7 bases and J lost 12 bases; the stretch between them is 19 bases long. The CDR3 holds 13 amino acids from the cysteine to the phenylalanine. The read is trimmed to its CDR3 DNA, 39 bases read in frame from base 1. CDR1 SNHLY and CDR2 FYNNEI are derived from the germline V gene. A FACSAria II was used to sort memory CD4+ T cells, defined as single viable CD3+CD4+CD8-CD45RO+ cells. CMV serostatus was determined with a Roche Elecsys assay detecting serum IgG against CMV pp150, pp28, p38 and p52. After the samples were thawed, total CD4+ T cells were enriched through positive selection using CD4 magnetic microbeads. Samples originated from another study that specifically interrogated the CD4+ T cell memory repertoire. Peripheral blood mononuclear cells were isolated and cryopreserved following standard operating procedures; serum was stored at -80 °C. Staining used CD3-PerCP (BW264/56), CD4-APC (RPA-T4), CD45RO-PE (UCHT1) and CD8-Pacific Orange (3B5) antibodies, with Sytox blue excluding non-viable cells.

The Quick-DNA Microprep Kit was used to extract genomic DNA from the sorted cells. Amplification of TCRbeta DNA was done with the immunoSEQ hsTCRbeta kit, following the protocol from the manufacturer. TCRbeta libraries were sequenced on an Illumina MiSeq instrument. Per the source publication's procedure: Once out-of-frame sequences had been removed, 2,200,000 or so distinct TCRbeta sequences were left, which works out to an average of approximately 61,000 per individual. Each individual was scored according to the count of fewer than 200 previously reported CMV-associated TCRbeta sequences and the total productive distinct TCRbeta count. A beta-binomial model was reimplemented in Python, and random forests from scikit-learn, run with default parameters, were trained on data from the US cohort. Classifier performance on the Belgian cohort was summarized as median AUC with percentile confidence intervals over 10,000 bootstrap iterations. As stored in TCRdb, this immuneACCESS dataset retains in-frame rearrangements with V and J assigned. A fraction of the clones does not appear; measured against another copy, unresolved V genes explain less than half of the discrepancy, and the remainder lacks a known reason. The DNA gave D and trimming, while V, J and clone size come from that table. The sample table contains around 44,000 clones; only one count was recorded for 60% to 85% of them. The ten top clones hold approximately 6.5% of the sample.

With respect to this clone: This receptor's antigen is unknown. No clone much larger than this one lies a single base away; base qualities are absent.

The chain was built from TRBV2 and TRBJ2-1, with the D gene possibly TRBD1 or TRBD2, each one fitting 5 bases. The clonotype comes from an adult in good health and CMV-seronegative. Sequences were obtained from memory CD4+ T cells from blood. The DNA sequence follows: TGTGCCAGCAACCGGGACGGACGATTACCGCAGTTCTTC. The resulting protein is CASNRDGRLPQFF.